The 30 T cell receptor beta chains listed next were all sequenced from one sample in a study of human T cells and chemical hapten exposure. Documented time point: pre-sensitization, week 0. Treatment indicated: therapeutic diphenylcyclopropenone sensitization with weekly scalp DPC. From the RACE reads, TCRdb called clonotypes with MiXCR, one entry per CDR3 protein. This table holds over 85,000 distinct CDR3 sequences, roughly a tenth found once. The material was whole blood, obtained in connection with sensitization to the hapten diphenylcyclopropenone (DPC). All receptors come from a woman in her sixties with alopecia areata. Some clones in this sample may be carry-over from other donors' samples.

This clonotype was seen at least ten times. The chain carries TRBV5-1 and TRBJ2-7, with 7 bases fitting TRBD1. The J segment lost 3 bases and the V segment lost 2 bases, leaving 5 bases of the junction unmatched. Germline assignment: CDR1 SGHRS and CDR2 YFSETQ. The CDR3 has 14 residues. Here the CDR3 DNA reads TGCGCCAGCAGCTTAGGGACAGAGAACTACGAGCAGTACTTC. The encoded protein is CASSLGTENYEQYF.

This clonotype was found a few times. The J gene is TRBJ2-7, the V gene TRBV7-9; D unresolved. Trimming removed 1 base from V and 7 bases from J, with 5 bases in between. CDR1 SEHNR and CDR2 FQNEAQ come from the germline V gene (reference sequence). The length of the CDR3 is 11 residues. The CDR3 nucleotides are TGTGCCAGCAGCTTAGAGAGGGAGCAGTACTTC. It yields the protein CASSLEREQYF.

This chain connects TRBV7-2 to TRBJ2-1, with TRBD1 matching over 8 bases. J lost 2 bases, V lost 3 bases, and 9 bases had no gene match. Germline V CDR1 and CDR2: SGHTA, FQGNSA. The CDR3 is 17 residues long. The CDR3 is CASSFSVGTGTYNEQFF. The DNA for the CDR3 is TGTGCCAGCAGCTTCTCCGTAGGGACAGGTACCTACAATGAGCAGTTCTTC.

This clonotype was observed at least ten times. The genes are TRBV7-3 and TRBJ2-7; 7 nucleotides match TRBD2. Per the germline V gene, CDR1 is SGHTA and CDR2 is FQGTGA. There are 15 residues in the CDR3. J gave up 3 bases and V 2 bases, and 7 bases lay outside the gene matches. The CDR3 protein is CASSLAPSGLYEQYF. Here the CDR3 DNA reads TGTGCCAGCAGCTTAGCCCCTAGCGGACTCTACGAGCAGTACTTC.

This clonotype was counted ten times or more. As DNA, the CDR3 is TGTGCCAGCTGCCGAACTAGCGGGGGCGTCCTTGGCATTCAGTACTTC. As protein: CASCRTSGGVLGIQYF. This chain connects TRBV2 to TRBJ2-4, with 11 bases matching TRBD2. This CDR3 region has 16 residues. CDR1 and CDR2 (germline): SNHLY, FYNNEI. Trimming took 8 bases from V and 9 from J; bases not matched to a gene: 15.

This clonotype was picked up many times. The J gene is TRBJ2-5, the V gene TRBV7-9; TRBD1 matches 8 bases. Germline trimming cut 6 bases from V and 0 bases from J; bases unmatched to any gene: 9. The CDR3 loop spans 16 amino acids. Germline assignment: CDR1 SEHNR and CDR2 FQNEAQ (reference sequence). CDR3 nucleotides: TGTGCCAGCAGTCCAGCCGGGACAGGATACCAAGAGACCCAGTACTTC. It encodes CASSPAGTGYQETQYF.

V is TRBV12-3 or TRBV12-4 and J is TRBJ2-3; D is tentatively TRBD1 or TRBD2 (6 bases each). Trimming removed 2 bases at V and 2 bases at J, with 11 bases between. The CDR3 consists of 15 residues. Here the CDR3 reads CASSLWAGHTDTQYF. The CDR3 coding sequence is TGTGCCAGCAGTTTATGGGCGGGACACACAGATACGCAGTATTTT.

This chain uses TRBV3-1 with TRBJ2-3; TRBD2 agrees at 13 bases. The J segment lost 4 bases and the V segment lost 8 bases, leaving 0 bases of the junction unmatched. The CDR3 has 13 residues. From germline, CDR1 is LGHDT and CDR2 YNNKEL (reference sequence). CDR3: CASGLAGADTQYF. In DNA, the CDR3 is TGTGCCAGCGGACTAGCGGGGGCAGATACGCAGTATTTT.

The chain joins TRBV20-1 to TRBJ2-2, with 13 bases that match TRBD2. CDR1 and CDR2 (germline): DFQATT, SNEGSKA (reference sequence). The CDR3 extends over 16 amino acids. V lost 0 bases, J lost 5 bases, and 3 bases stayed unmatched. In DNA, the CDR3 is TGCAGTGCTAGAGAGCTGACTAGCGGGGGGACCGGGGAGCTGTTTTTT. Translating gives CSARELTSGGTGELFF.

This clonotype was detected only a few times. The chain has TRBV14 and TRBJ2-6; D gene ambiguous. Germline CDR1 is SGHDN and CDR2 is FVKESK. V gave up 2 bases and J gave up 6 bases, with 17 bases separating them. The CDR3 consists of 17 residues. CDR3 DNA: TGTGCCAGCAGCCAATACGACTTTGGTCCAGTGGCCAACGTCCTGACTTTC. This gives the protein CASSQYDFGPVANVLTF.

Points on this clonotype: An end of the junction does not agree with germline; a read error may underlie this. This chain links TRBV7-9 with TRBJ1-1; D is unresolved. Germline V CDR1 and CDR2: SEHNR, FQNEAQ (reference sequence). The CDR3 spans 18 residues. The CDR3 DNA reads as TGTGCCAGCAGCTTAGCCGACCTAATTCGAGGGCGCGGCACTGAAGTTTTCTTT. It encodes CASSLADLIRGRGTEVFF.

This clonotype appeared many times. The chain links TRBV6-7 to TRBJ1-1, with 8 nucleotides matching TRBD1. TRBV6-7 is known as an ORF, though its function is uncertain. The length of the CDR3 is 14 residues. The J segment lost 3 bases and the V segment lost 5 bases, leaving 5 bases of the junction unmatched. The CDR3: CASSLDRDDTEAFF. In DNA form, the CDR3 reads TGTGCCAGCAGTCTGGACAGGGACGACACTGAAGCTTTCTTT.

CDR3 protein: CSVETNGNTGELFF. CDR3 DNA sequence: TGCAGCGTTGAAACAAACGGGAACACCGGGGAGCTGTTTTTT. This chain joins TRBV29-1 and TRBJ2-2; D unclear. The germline CDR1 and CDR2 sequences are SQVTM and ANQGSEA. V was shortened by 2 bases and J by 1 base, with 8 bases between the two germline ends. There are 14 residues in the CDR3.

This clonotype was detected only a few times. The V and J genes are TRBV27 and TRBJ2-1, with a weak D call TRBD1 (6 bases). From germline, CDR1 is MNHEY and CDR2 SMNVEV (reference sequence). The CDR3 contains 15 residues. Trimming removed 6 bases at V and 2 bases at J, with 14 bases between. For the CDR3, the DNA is TGTGCCAGCAGGAGAGGGGGTTTTCCCTACAATGAGCAGTTCTTC. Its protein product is CASRRGGFPYNEQFF.

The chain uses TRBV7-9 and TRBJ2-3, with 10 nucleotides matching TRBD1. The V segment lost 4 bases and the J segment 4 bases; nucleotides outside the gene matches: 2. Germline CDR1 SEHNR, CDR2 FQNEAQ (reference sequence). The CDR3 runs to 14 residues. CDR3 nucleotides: TGTGCCAGCAGCTGGGACAGGGGAGCAGATACGCAGTATTTT. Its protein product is CASSWDRGADTQYF.

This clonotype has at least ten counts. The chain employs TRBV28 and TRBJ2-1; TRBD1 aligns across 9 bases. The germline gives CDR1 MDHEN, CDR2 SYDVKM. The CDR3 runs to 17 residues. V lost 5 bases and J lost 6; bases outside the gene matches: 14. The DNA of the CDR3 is TGTGCCAGCAGTCTTACCCCCTGGACAGGGGAAGGCAATGAGCAGTTCTTC. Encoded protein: CASSLTPWTGEGNEQFF.

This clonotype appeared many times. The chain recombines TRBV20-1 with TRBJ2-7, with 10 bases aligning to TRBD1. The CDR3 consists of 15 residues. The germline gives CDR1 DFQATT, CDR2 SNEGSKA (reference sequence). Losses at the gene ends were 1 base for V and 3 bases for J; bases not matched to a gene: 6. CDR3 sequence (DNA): TGCAGTGCTAGAGGAAGGACAGGGGGGTTCTACGAGCAGTACTTC. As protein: CSARGRTGGFYEQYF.

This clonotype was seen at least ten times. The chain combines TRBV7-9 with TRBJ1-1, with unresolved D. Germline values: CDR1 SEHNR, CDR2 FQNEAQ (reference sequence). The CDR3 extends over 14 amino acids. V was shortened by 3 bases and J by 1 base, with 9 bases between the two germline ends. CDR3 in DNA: TGTGCCAGCAGCTTTCGAGCGGGGAACACTGAAGCTTTCTTT. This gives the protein CASSFRAGNTEAFF.

CDR3 DNA sequence: TGTGCCAGCTCACCAAACTATAATAGCAATCAGCCCCAGCATTTT. Amino acids: CASSPNYNSNQPQHF. The chain joins TRBV18 to TRBJ1-5; D is uncertain. Per germline, CDR1 KGHSH and CDR2 LQKENI. This CDR3 has 15 residues. The V end was cut by 2 bases, the J end by 0 bases, with 8 bases between.

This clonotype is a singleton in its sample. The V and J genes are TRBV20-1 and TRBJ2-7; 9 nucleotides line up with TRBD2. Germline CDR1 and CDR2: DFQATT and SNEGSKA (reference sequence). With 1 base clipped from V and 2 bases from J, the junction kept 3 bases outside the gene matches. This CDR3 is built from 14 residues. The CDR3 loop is CSARVSSGAYEQYF. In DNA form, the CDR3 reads TGCAGTGCTAGAGTATCTAGCGGGGCCTACGAGCAGTACTTC.

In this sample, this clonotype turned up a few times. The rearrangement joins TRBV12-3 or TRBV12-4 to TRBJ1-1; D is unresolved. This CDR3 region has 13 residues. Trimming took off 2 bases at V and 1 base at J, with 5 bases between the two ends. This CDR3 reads CASSLYTNTEAFF. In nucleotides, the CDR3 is TGTGCCAGCAGTTTATACACGAACACTGAAGCTTTCTTT.

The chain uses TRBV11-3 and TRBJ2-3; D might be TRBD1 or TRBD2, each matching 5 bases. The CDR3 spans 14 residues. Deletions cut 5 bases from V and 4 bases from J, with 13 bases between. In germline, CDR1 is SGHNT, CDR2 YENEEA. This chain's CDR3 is CASSADGTADTQYF. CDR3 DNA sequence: TGTGCCAGCAGCGCGGACGGGACGGCAGATACGCAGTATTTT.

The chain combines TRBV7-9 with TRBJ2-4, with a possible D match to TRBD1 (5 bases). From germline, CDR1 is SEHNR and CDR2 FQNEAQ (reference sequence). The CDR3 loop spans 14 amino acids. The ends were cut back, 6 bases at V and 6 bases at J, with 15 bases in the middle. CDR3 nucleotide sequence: TGTGCCAGCAGTCCGAAGGACACTTTAAACATTCAGTACTTC. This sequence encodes CASSPKDTLNIQYF. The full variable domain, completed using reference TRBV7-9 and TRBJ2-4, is DTGVSQNPRHKITKRGQNVTFRCDPISEHNRLYWYRQTLGQGPEFLTYFQNEAQLEKSRLLSDRFSAERPKGSFSTLEIQRTEQGDSAMYLCASSPKDTLNIQYFGAGTRLSVL.

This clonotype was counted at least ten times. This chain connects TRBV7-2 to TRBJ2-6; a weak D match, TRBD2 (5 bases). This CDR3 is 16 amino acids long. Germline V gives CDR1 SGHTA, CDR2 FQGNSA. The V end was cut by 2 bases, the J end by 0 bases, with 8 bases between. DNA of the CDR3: TGTGCCAGCAGCTTAAGACGGGACTCTGGGGCCAACGTCCTGACTTTC. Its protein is CASSLRRDSGANVLTF. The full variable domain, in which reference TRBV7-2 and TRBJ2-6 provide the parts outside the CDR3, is GAGVSQSPSNKVTEKGKDVELRCDPISGHTALYWYRQSLGQGLEFLIYFQGNSAPDKSGLPSDRFSAERTGGSVSTLTIQRTQQEDSAVYLCASSLRRDSGANVLTFGAGSRLTVL.

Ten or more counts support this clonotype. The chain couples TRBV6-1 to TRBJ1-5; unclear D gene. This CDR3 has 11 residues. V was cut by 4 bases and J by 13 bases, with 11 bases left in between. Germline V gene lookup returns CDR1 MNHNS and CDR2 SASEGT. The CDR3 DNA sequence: TGTGCCAGCAGTGTCCGGGATTCACAGCATTTT. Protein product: CASSVRDSQHF.

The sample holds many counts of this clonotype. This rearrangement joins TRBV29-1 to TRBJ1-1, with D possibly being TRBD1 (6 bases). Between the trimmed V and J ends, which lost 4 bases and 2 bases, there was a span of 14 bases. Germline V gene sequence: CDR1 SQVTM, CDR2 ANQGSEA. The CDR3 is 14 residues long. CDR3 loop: CSVAGVVGNTEAFF. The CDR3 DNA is TGCAGCGTTGCAGGGGTGGTGGGAAACACTGAAGCTTTCTTT.

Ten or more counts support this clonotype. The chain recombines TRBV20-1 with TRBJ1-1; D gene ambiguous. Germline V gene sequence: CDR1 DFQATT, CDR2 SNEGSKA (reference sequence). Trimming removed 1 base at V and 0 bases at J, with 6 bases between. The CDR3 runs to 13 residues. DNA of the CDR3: TGCAGTGCTAGAGCTAACATGAACACTGAAGCTTTCTTT. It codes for CSARANMNTEAFF.

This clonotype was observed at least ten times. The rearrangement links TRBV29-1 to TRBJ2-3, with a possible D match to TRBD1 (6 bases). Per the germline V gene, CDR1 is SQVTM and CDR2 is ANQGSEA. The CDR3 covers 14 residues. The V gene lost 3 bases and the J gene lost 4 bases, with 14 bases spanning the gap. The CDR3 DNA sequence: TGCAGCGTTGATCGCGCAGGGGTCGCAGATACGCAGTATTTT. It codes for CSVDRAGVADTQYF.

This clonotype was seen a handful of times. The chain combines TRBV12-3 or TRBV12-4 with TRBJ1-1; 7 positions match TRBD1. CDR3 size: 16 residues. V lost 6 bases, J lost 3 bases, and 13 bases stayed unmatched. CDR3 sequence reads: CASSETGAGRDTEAFF. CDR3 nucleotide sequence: TGTGCCAGCAGCGAAACAGGGGCGGGTCGGGACACTGAAGCTTTCTTT.

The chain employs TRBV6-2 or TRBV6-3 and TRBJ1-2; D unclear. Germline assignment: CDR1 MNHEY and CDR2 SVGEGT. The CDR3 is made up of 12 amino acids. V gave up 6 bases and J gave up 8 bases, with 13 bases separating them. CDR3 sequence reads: CASSQWNRGYTF. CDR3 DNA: TGTGCCAGCAGCCAATGGAACAGAGGCTACACCTTC.